The source of this TCR beta chain is a study of blood T cell repertoires in COVID-19. This CDR3 spans 15 amino acids. The V and J ends lost 5 bases and 3 bases respectively, with 14 bases between them. Germline lookup yields CDR1 SGHNT and CDR2 YENEEA. Method: immunoSEQ multiplex PCR; TCRdb's copy keeps in-frame clones and lacks some. This repertoire shows 300,000 to 400,000 clones, 88% found once; its top ten account for approximately 1.2%. The sample was PBMCs or T cells enriched from blood (not recorded which). The chain has TRBV11-3 and TRBJ2-1, with D perhaps matching TRBD2 (6 bases). This clonotype originated in a woman aged 18-35 years who had recovered from COVID-19. CDR3 nucleotide sequence: TGTGCCAGCAGCCCCGGGGGACGAGGCTACAATGAGCAGTTCTTC. Its translation: CASSPGGRGYNEQFF.